These T cell receptor beta chains were read from a single sample in a study of T cells in Graves' hyperthyroidism and ophthalmopathy. TCRdb ran MiXCR on the multiplex PCR reads and lists one entry per CDR3 protein. This sample has nearly 750,000 distinct CDR3 sequences, with 30% to 40% found just once. Sequencing input: blood. The receptors here all came from a woman between 35 and 50 years old with Graves' hyperthyroidism. The CDR3 runs from the conserved cysteine through the conserved F or W. D genes are given only for firm matches. Clone size is not always given. Where it is, it says once, few, many or a class for expanded clones.

clone size	V gene	J gene	D gene	CDR3 DNA	CDR3 protein
NA	TRBV25-1	TRBJ1-2	NA	TGTGCCAGCAGCCTGCCCGGGTGGGCGCGGGACTATGGCTACACCTTC	CASSLPGWARDYGYTF
many	TRBV20-1	TRBJ1-6	TRBD1	TGCAGTGCTCGGACAGGGGTTTCCTATAATTCACCCCTCCACTTT	CSARTGVSYNSPLHF
NA	TRBV12-3/TRBV12-4	TRBJ2-7	NA	TGTGCCAGCAGTTTGGAACAGTCCTACGAGCAGTACTTC	CASSLEQSYEQYF
many	TRBV7-7	TRBJ2-5	NA	TGTGCTAGCAGCTTAGGGCAGCTGGGGGAGACCCAGTACTTC	CASSLGQLGETQYF
many	TRBV5-4	TRBJ1-3	NA	TGTGCCAGCAGCCCCGGGGATTCTGGAAACACCATATATTTT	CASSPGDSGNTIYF
NA	TRBV14	TRBJ2-5	TRBD2	TGTGCCAGCAGCCAAAACCTAGCGGGACACGAGGCCCAGTACTTC	CASSQNLAGHEAQYF
NA	TRBV24-1	TRBJ2-2	NA	TGTGCCACCAGTGATTTGTCTGCGGGGCCCGGGGAGCTGTTTTTT	CATSDLSAGPGELFF
NA	TRBV27	TRBJ2-7	TRBD1	TGTGCCAGCAGTCACCTGACCGGGACAGGGCCCTACGAGCAGTACTTC	CASSHLTGTGPYEQYF
few	TRBV9	TRBJ2-7	TRBD1	TGTGCCAGCAGCGCGGGGACAGGGCCTTCCTACGAGCAGTACTTC	CASSAGTGPSYEQYF
NA	TRBV10-3	TRBJ2-5	NA	TGTGCCAGCAGTCTGCTCGGCAGGGCCACTCAAGAGACCCAGTACTTC	CASSLLGRATQETQYF
NA	TRBV11-2	TRBJ2-7	TRBD1	TGTGCCTGGAGCAATACTTTGGGGACAGGTCGATCCTACGAGCAGTACTTC	CAWSNTLGTGRSYEQYF
NA	TRBV7-9	TRBJ2-1	TRBD1	TGTGCCAGCAGCTTTTGGACAGGGAACAATGAGCAGTTCTTC	CASSFWTGNNEQFF
NA	TRBV5-4	TRBJ2-2	NA	TGTGCCAGCAGCTCACCGAGGGGGACCGGGGAGCTGTTTTTT	CASSSPRGTGELFF
NA	TRBV20-1	TRBJ2-3	NA	TGCAGTGCTAGGTCGGGGGGCCCAGGGGATACGCAGTATTTT	CSARSGGPGDTQYF
NA	TRBV7-8	TRBJ2-7	NA	TGCGCCAGCAGCCAAGCCAGGGATTCCTACGAGCAGTACTTC	CASSQARDSYEQYF
NA	TRBV9	TRBJ2-5	NA	TGTGCCAGCTCACCCGTTGCTAAAAAAGAGACCCAGTACTTC	CASSPVAKKETQYF
NA	TRBV28	TRBJ2-5	NA	TGTGCCAGCAGACAGGACGGCCGGGGTGAGACCCAGTACTTC	CASRQDGRGETQYF
NA	TRBV11-3	TRBJ2-5	TRBD2	TGTGCCAGCAGTCGCCCTTTTGCGGGGGGCAGGAGGGAGACCCAGTACTTC	CASSRPFAGGRRETQYF
NA	TRBV6-5	TRBJ2-7	TRBD2	TGTGCCAGCAGCCCGCTGACTAGCGGGAGATTCAACGAGCAGTACTTC	CASSPLTSGRFNEQYF
few	TRBV4-3	TRBJ2-6	NA	TGCGCCAGCAGCCAAGGCAGGGCTGGGGCCAACGTCCTGACTTTC	CASSQGRAGANVLTF
many	TRBV20-1	TRBJ1-1	TRBD1	TGCAGTCACGGACAGGGCCGCGGAGCTTTCTTT	CSHGQGRGAFF
NA	TRBV20-1	TRBJ2-7	NA	TGCAGTGCTAGTGATCCAGGGGACTCAGCCTACGAGCAGTACTTC	CSASDPGDSAYEQYF
NA	TRBV9	TRBJ1-2	TRBD1	TGTGCCAGCAGGACAGGGGAGAATGGCTACACCTTC	CASRTGENGYTF
NA	TRBV2	TRBJ2-2	NA	TGTGCCAGCAGTGAAAACAGCCCGAACGCCGGGGAGCTGTTTTTT	CASSENSPNAGELFF